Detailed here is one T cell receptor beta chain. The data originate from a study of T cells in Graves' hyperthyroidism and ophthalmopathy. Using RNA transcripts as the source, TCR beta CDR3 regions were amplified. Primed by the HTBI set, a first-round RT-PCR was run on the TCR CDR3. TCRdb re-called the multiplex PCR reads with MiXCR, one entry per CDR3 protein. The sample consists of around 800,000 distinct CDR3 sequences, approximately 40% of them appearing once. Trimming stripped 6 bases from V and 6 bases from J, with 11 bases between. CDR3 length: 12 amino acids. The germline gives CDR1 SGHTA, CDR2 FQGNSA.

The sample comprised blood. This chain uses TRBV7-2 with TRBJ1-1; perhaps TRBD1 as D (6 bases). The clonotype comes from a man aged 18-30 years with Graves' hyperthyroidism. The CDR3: CASRGGHPEAFF. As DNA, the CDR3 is TGTGCCAGCAGAGGGGGACACCCTGAAGCTTTCTTT.